This passage covers 15 T cell receptor beta chains from one sample sequenced in a study of Ad26.COV2.S vaccination and SARS-CoV-2 variants. Stated treatment: 15 to 20 received Ad26.COV2.S at low or high dose, single or two shots; 5 received placebo; per-sample allocation not given. Vaccine and placebo recipients were sampled on day 63 after the first injection. TCRdb's copy holds only in-frame clones and misses some; the assay was immunoSEQ multiplex PCR. The sample contains some 450,000 clones, about 90% of which appear only once. The material sequenced was peripheral blood, taken in a trial of Ad26.COV2.S vaccine versus placebo. The receptors derive from a person between 18 and 59 years old who received the Ad26.COV2.S COVID-19 vaccine or a placebo.

This sequence joins TRBV11-2 and TRBJ2-1; 9 bases map to TRBD2. The germline CDR1 and CDR2 sequences are SGHAT and FQNNGV. The CDR3 spans 16 residues. J lost 8 bases, V lost 1 base, and 9 bases had no gene match. The CDR3: CASSLGPAGGDDEQFF. The CDR3 DNA follows: TGTGCCAGCAGCTTAGGACCAGCGGGAGGAGACGATGAGCAGTTCTTC.

This chain connects TRBV6-5 to TRBJ2-7, with 7 bases identical to TRBD1. The V segment lost 6 bases and the J segment 6 bases; nucleotides outside the gene matches: 8. The germline V gene has CDR1 MNHEY and CDR2 SVGAGI. This CDR3 is 13 amino acids long. CDR3 residues: CASSPPGTVEQYF. The CDR3 DNA is TGTGCCAGCAGCCCCCCCGGGACAGTCGAGCAGTACTTC.

V is TRBV20-1 and J is TRBJ2-7; D is unresolved. Germline assignment: CDR1 DFQATT and CDR2 SNEGSKA (reference sequence). CDR3 length equals 12 residues. Between the trimmed V and J ends, which lost 3 bases and 0 bases, there was a span of 6 bases. The CDR3 here is CSASQTSYEQYF. Written as DNA, the CDR3 is TGCAGTGCTAGTCAGACCTCCTACGAGCAGTACTTC.

The V and J genes are TRBV5-1 and TRBJ2-5; weak D call: TRBD2 (6 bases). Germline V lookup: CDR1 SGHRS, CDR2 YFSETQ. The CDR3 totals 16 residues. Trimming shortened V by 4 bases and J by 4 bases, and 20 bases separated the two germline ends. The CDR3 bases are TGCGCCAGCAGCCTCTCGGCGGTGACTAGGGGAGAGACCCAGTACTTC. This sequence encodes CASSLSAVTRGETQYF.

V gene TRBV4-3 combines with J gene TRBJ2-2; a possible D gene is TRBD2 (6 bases). Trimming stripped 3 bases from V and 6 bases from J, with 17 bases between. In germline, CDR1 is LGHNA, CDR2 YSLEER. The CDR3 covers 16 residues. The CDR3 loop is CASSHLTGGGPGELFF. The DNA of the CDR3 is TGCGCCAGCAGCCACCTCACAGGAGGAGGGCCCGGGGAGCTGTTTTTT.

The chain carries TRBV28 and TRBJ2-1; a weak D match, TRBD2 (6 bases). V lost 3 bases and J 6 bases, leaving 9 bases between the germline ends. This CDR3 is 13 amino acids long. In germline, CDR1 is MDHEN, CDR2 SYDVKM. The CDR3 nucleotides are TGTGCCAGCAGTTTCAGCGGGTTCAATGAGCAGTTCTTC. Residues: CASSFSGFNEQFF.

The CDR3 spells CASSPTASDRGRYEQYF. CDR3 sequence (DNA): TGCGCCAGCAGCCCCACCGCCTCGGACAGGGGGAGATACGAGCAGTACTTC. The V call is TRBV4-1, the J call TRBJ2-7; 10 nucleotides line up with TRBD1. CDR3 size: 17 residues. V lost 4 bases to trimming and J lost 4 bases; unmatched junction nucleotides: 13. Germline V lookup: CDR1 MGHRA, CDR2 YSYEKL.

The chain recombines TRBV10-3 with TRBJ1-4; D is undetermined. The CDR3 extends over 14 amino acids. The germline gives CDR1 ENHRY, CDR2 SYGVKD. Between the trimmed V and J ends, which lost 3 bases and 5 bases, there was a span of 10 bases. The CDR3 protein is CAISESGENEKLFF. CDR3 bases: TGTGCCATCAGTGAATCCGGGGAAAATGAAAAACTGTTTTTT.

The table lists this clone with a few counts. This chain links TRBV18 with TRBJ2-1; D not resolved. The length of the CDR3 is 13 residues. Trimming removed 3 bases from V and 6 bases from J, with 9 bases in between. Per the germline V gene, CDR1 is KGHSH and CDR2 is LQKENI. The CDR3: CASSPTRSNEQFF. CDR3 in DNA: TGTGCCAGCTCACCTACCCGGAGCAATGAGCAGTTCTTC.

This clone was counted once. The chain combines TRBV5-1 with TRBJ2-6, with a possible D match to TRBD1 (6 bases). CDR3 length equals 15 residues. The V and J ends lost 1 base and 2 bases respectively, with 7 bases between them. Germline CDR1 reads SGHRS; CDR2 reads YFSETQ. The CDR3 here is CASSLQGTGANVLTF. The CDR3 DNA is TGCGCCAGCAGCTTGCAGGGGACTGGGGCCAACGTCCTGACTTTC.

About this clone: The same CDR3 is also encoded by other DNA sequences in this sample. This chain connects TRBV7-9 to TRBJ1-1; D is undetermined. The CDR3 totals 12 residues. V was shortened by 5 bases and J by 1 base, with 5 bases between the two germline ends. Germline V gene data show CDR1 as SEHNR and CDR2 as FQNEAQ (reference sequence). The CDR3 protein is CASSLQNTEAFF. The CDR3, as DNA: TGTGCCAGCAGCCTCCAGAACACTGAAGCTTTCTTT.

V and J are TRBV28 and TRBJ2-7, with 7 bases that match TRBD1. Germline trimming cut 5 bases from V and 0 bases from J; bases unmatched to any gene: 7. CDR1 is MDHEN, CDR2 SYDVKM, per germline. The CDR3 runs 15 residues. The CDR3 region is CASSPRGRFSYEQYF. The CDR3 nucleotides read TGTGCCAGCAGTCCGAGGGGGCGCTTCTCCTACGAGCAGTACTTC.

As for this clone: This same CDR3 is encoded by further DNA sequences in the sample. The J gene is TRBJ1-3, the V gene TRBV30; D unclear. CDR1 and CDR2 from the germline V gene are GTSNPN and SVGIG (reference sequence). The CDR3 contains 11 residues. Trimming pared 1 base from V and 5 bases from J, leaving 3 bases between. CDR3 protein: CAWSARNTIYF. The CDR3 nucleotides are TGTGCCTGGAGTGCGAGAAACACCATATATTTT.

CDR3 sequence reads: CASSKDRNGISNQPQHF. In nucleotides, the CDR3 is TGTGCCAGCAGTAAAGACAGGAATGGAATTAGCAATCAGCCCCAGCATTTT. This chain uses TRBV2 with TRBJ1-5; D is possibly TRBD1 (6 bases). The V end was cut by 5 bases, the J end by 0 bases, with 17 bases between. CDR1 SNHLY and CDR2 FYNNEI come from the germline V gene. The CDR3 is 17 amino acids.

CDR3 residues: CASKREGDYGYTF. As DNA, the CDR3 is TGTGCCAGCAAAAGGGAGGGCGACTATGGCTACACCTTC. The chain combines TRBV6-4 with TRBJ1-2; no clear D gene. Trimming left V 7 bases short and J 3 bases short, with 12 bases between. This CDR3 has 13 amino acids. Germline V lookup: CDR1 MRHNA, CDR2 SNTAGT.